The 10 T cell receptor beta chains below all came from one sample that was sequenced in a study of cytomegalovirus exposure and HLA in healthy donors. PCR involved 60 Vbeta and 13 Jbeta primers. Produced via immunoSEQ multiplex PCR; TCRdb's table is partial and in-frame only. The sample contains 95,000 to 150,000 clones, more than 9% of which appear only once. Sequencing used PBMCs. The source is a woman aged 18 to 35 in good health and CMV-seropositive.

This clone was detected a few times. The chain employs TRBV7-8 and TRBJ2-7; D may be TRBD2 (6 bases). Trimming took off 1 base at V and 3 bases at J, with 10 bases between the two ends. CDR1 and CDR2 from the germline V gene are SGHVS and FQNEAQ. This CDR3 spans 14 amino acids. CDR3 amino acids: CASSLVGSGYEQYF. The CDR3 DNA reads as TGTGCCAGCAGCTTAGTGGGTAGCGGCTACGAGCAGTACTTC.

This clone has a handful of counts. The rearrangement links TRBV6-5 to TRBJ2-1, with 11 bases that match TRBD2. Germline CDR1 MNHEY, CDR2 SVGAGI. The V and J ends lost 6 bases and 6 bases, in that order; junction bases with no gene match: 4. The CDR3 extends over 14 amino acids. The CDR3 region is CASSSGTSGNEQFF. CDR3 coding DNA: TGTGCCAGCAGCTCCGGGACTAGCGGCAATGAGCAGTTCTTC.

This chain uses TRBV28 with TRBJ2-1, with unresolved D. V was shortened by 2 bases and J by 1 base, with 6 bases between the two germline ends. This CDR3 is built from 14 residues. CDR1 and CDR2 from the germline V gene are MDHEN and SYDVKM. DNA of the CDR3: TGTGCCAGCAGTTTAACCCTATCCTACAATGAGCAGTTCTTC. Translating gives CASSLTLSYNEQFF. The complete variable domain, with remaining parts taken from reference TRBV28 and TRBJ2-1, reads DVKVTQSSRYLVKRTGEKVFLECVQDMDHENMFWYRQDPGLGLRLIYFSYDVKMKEKGDIPEGYSVSREKKERFSLILESASTNQTSMYLCASSLTLSYNEQFFGPGTRLTVL.

The gene calls are TRBV5-1 and TRBJ2-3; weak D call: TRBD1 (5 bases). CDR1 and CDR2 (germline): SGHRS, YFSETQ. V gave up 2 bases and J gave up 3 bases, with 10 bases separating them. The CDR3 sequence is 14 residues long. CDR3 amino acids: CASSFNPGTDTQYF. CDR3 nucleotide sequence: TGCGCCAGCAGCTTTAACCCAGGGACAGATACGCAGTATTTT.

The genes are TRBV27 and TRBJ2-7, with 7 bases matching TRBD1. This CDR3 is 13 amino acids long. Germline V gene data show CDR1 as MNHEY and CDR2 as SMNVEV (reference sequence). The V gene end was trimmed by 4 bases and the J gene end by 3 bases; junction bases not matched to a gene: 3. The CDR3 protein is CASSWGQSYEQYF. CDR3 sequence (DNA): TGTGCCAGCAGTTGGGGACAGAGCTACGAGCAGTACTTC.

J is TRBJ2-7 and V is TRBV11-2; 7 bases map to TRBD1. The V gene's germline CDR1 is SGHAT and CDR2 FQNNGV. The trim removed 7 bases at V and 0 bases at J, leaving 6 bases unmatched. This CDR3 is 14 amino acids long. The CDR3 DNA reads TGTGCCAGCAACCCGACAGGGAGCTCCTACGAGCAGTACTTC. Translated: CASNPTGSSYEQYF.

This chain connects TRBV2 to TRBJ2-5; no clear D. V shed 6 bases and J shed 5 bases, with 10 bases lying between them. The CDR3 is made up of 12 amino acids. Per the germline V gene, CDR1 is SNHLY and CDR2 is FYNNEI. The CDR3 reads CASSRPSETQYF. The DNA for the CDR3 is TGTGCCAGCAGCCGTCCGTCCGAGACCCAGTACTTC.

This clone has only a few counts. The rearrangement uses TRBV4-2 and TRBJ2-1; 9 positions agree with TRBD2. Germline V lookup: CDR1 LGHNA, CDR2 YNFKEQ. The CDR3 runs to 16 residues. V lost 0 bases and J lost 6; bases outside the gene matches: 6. Here the CDR3 reads CASSQDLAGKSNEQFF. For the CDR3, the DNA is TGTGCCAGCAGCCAAGATCTAGCGGGGAAATCCAATGAGCAGTTCTTC.

This clone was seen only a few times. This chain joins TRBV19 and TRBJ1-1; D is uncertain. The ends were cut back, 7 bases at V and 8 bases at J, with 17 bases in the middle. The germline V gene encodes CDR1 LNHDA and CDR2 SQIVND (reference sequence). This CDR3 spans 13 amino acids. This chain's CDR3 is CASNTTPGKEAFF. DNA of the CDR3: TGTGCCAGTAATACGACCCCGGGTAAAGAAGCTTTCTTT.

The rearrangement links TRBV6-6 to TRBJ2-7; D is perhaps TRBD2 (6 bases). CDR3 size: 12 residues. Trimming removed 11 bases at V and 2 bases at J, with 13 bases between. CDR1 is MNHNY and CDR2 is SVGAGI in the germline V gene (reference sequence). CDR3: CAGGSWAYEQYF. For the CDR3, the DNA is TGTGCCGGGGGGAGTTGGGCCTACGAGCAGTACTTC.